This TCR beta chain was sequenced for a study of blood T cell repertoires in COVID-19. Produced via immunoSEQ multiplex PCR; TCRdb's table is partial and in-frame only. Among about 340,000 clones listed, 83% were seen once. This clone was seen once. Germline CDR1 MNHEY, CDR2 SVGAGI. CDR3 length equals 14 residues. Trimming removed 2 bases at V and 9 bases at J, with 14 bases between. The material sequenced was peripheral blood. This clonotype originated in a man aged 25 to 40 with active or convalescent COVID-19. The genes are TRBV6-5 and TRBJ2-1, with D perhaps TRBD2 (5 bases). CDR3: CASSYPSGSAEQFF. The CDR3 coding sequence is TGTGCCAGCAGTTACCCCTCGGGATCCGCTGAGCAGTTCTTC.